This T cell receptor beta chain was identified in a study of blood T cells in healthy people across ages (dated by TCRdb to the mid-2010s). Study-level background: In model experiments, template switching captured roughly one uniquely barcoded TCR beta cDNA molecule for every two T cells. To avoid experimental bias, donors of different ages were randomly spread across the sequencing lanes. Two additional independent replicas of 1 million unique cDNA reads from the same blood draw were analyzed for two donors (one aged 18 to 30 and one aged 80 or older). To track age-related changes in TCR beta repertoire diversity, the study relied on deep sequencing normalized with unique cDNA molecular identifiers. The donors were split into four age groups: young (average about 15 years), middle-aged (nearly 40), aged (62) and long-lived (approximately 80).

This clonotype was seen once. Its antigen is currently not known. Base qualities are missing; no much larger clone stands one base away. Points the paper makes about the study in general: Estimates of total diversity based on one million sequenced T cells were regarded as lower bounds and as underestimates. The percentage of naive T cells measured by flow cytometry correlated strongly with observed TCR beta diversity. Conclusive comparison of naive and antigen-experienced compartments was prevented by the profiling of bulk unsorted PBMCs. Because donor CMV infection status was unknown, age-related changes in expanded clonotypes were potentially confounded. Compared with the aged group, the long-lived group had more naive CD4+ T cells, fewer expanded clones and increased TCR diversity, a pattern suggesting age selection. As age increased, observed TCR beta diversity per million T cells dropped in a roughly linear way, and a significant reduction was already evident by age roughly 40.

Library preparation was by 5' RACE. The sample was run on an Illumina HiSeq 2500. A second PCR of roughly 7 to 11 cycles was run with a J-beta primer mix and a sample-barcoded 5' primer. A template-switch 5' adaptor carrying 12 random nucleotides introduced a unique molecular identifier onto each TCR beta cDNA molecule. Each sample yielded at least 2.5 million CDR3-containing paired-end reads. First-strand cDNA was synthesized from all RNA with the Mint cDNA synthesis kit, primed by a TRBC-specific oligonucleotide. Following uracil-DNA glycosylase treatment, a first 18-cycle PCR with universal primers M1SS and BC2_uni_R was performed on all cDNA. From the authors' description of their analysis: For normalization, 1 million high-quality reads were randomly selected from each sample, with every read carrying a distinct molecular identifier. Instead of being binned into consensus sequences, reads with shared molecular identifiers were discarded. MiTCR, set to a Q25 quality threshold and the strictest error-elimination algorithm, was used for CDR3 identification, clonotype clustering and error correction. A nonparametric unseen species model with Euler transformation was used to estimate lower-bound total TCR beta diversity. TCRdb trimmed the raw reads at Q25, called clones with MiXCR and kept productive beta chains. Rows with a matching CDR3 protein are joined into one entry that keeps the most common DNA and genes. It is TCRdb's table, rather than the study itself, that gives the V and J calls and clone size. Within this sample are about 830,000 distinct CDR3 sequences, with 60% to 80% of them counted one time only. The leading ten clones occupy about 27% of the sample.

Sequences SGDLS (CDR1) and YYNGEE (CDR2) are obtained from the germline V gene. V drops 3 bases and J drops 1 base, leaving 13 bases in between. The CDR3 covers 15 residues, taking in both the cysteine and the phenylalanine. Just the 45-base CDR3 DNA is kept, in frame starting at base 1. The roughly 37 donors, aged roughly 6 to 95 years, were systemically healthy Caucasian individuals from Russia. Each donor gave approximately 9.3 milliliters of peripheral blood, collected into EDTA-treated Vacutainer tubes. Ficoll-Paque density-gradient centrifugation was used to isolate PBMCs, with at least 6 million obtained per sample. Trizol reagent was used to extract total RNA from PBMCs, with at least 5.5 micrograms per sample. The percentages of naive CD45RAhigh/CD27high T cells were determined by flow cytometry on a PBMC aliquot from every donor.

The sample comprised blood. The chain is encoded by TRBV9 joined to TRBJ1-1; the D gene cannot be resolved reliably. The receptor was isolated from a man younger than 45 in good health. The nucleotide sequence reads TGTGCCAGCAGCGGAGCGACCGGTCCGAACACTGAAGCTTTCTTT. This translates into CASSGATGPNTEAFF.